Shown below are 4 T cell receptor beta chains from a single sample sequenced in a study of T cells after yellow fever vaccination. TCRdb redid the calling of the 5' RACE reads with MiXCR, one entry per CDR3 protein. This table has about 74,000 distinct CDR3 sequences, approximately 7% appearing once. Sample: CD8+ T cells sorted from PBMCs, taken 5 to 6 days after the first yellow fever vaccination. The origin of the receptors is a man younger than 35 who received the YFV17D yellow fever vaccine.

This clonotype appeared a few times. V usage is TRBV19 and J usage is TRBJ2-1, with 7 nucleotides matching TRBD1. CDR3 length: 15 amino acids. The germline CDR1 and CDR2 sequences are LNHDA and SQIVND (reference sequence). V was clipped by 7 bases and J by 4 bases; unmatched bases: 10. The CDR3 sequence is CASTLRQGRYNEQFF. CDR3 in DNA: TGTGCCAGTACCCTTAGACAGGGAAGGTACAATGAGCAGTTCTTC.

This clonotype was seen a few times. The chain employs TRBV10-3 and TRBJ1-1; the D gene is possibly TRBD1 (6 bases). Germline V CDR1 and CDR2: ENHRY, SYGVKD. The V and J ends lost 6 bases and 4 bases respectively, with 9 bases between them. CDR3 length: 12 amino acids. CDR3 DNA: TGTGCCATCAGACAGGGCAGCACTGAAGCTTTCTTT. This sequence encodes CAIRQGSTEAFF.

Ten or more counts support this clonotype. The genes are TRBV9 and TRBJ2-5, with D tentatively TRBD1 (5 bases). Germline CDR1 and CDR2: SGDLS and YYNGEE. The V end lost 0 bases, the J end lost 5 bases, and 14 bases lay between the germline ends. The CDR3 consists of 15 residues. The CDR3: CASSVDGASGETQYF. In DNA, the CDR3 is TGTGCCAGCAGCGTAGACGGAGCTTCAGGGGAGACCCAGTACTTC.

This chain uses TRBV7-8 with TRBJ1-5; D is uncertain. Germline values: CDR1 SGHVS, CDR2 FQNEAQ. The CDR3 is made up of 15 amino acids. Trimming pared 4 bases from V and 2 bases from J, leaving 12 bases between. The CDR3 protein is CASSSGAWGNQPQHF. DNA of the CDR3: TGTGCCAGCAGCTCGGGAGCTTGGGGCAATCAGCCCCAGCATTTT.